The rows below give T cell receptor beta chains drawn from one sample of a study of radiation and T cells in renal cell carcinoma. Assay: immunoSEQ multiplex PCR; the TCRdb copy retains only in-frame clones and omits some. The data contain 70,000 or so clones, about 80% of them singletons. This sample comprised blood, obtained from a patient whose treatment included radiotherapy and nephrectomy. These receptors originate from a man between 60 and 75 years old with renal cell carcinoma. Each CDR3 is given with its conserved first and last residue. The D gene is left open where the match is weak. A clone size is listed for some rows: how often the clone was seen (once, few, many), or a class if it is expanded.

.	TRBV6-5	TRBJ1-2	.	TGTGCCAGCAGTTCCTTGACGCACTACTATGGCTACACCTTC	CASSSLTHYYGYTF
.	TRBV5-1	TRBJ1-1	.	TGCGCCAGCAGCTTATCACCGGGGACCTATATGAACACTGAAGCTTTCTTT	CASSLSPGTYMNTEAFF
few	TRBV7-2	TRBJ1-1	TRBD1	TGTGCCAGCAGCTCTTTCCGGACAGGGAACAAAGCTTTCTTT	CASSSFRTGNKAFF
.	TRBV29-1	TRBJ2-3	.	TGCAGCGTTGGAGGGTCAAGCACAGATACGCAGTATTTT	CSVGGSSTDTQYF
.	TRBV7-2	TRBJ2-6	.	TGTGCCAGCAGCCCGTCGGGAACTGGGGCCAACGTCCTGACTTTC	CASSPSGTGANVLTF
.	TRBV5-1	TRBJ2-7	TRBD1	TGCGCCAGCAGCTCGGGACAGGGTCCCTACGAGCAGTACTTC	CASSSGQGPYEQYF
few	TRBV15	TRBJ1-5	.	TGTGCCACCAGCCGGGGGTTGAGGAGCAATCAGCCCCAGCATTTT	CATSRGLRSNQPQHF
.	TRBV7-9	TRBJ2-7	TRBD1	TGTGCCAGCAGCTCAGACAGGGAAATCTACGAGCAGTACTTC	CASSSDREIYEQYF
once	TRBV28	TRBJ2-1	TRBD1	TGTGCCAGCAGCGACATTAGGGGGACAGGGGATAAGCAGTTCTTC	CASSDIRGTGDKQFF
.	TRBV27	TRBJ2-7	.	TGTGCCAGCAGTTTCCGGGGGCAGGGGGTCTACGAGCAGTACTTC	CASSFRGQGVYEQYF
many	TRBV7-6	TRBJ1-4	.	TGTGCCAGCAGCTTCCGGAGTCTAGCCTCTAATGAAAAACTGTTTTTT	CASSFRSLASNEKLFF
.	TRBV9	TRBJ2-3	.	TGTGCCAGCAGCGGCCGGGACTTAACAGATACGCAGTATTTT	CASSGRDLTDTQYF
.	TRBV6-5	TRBJ1-2	.	TGTGCCAGCAGTGACAGCTTCTATGGCTACACCTTC	CASSDSFYGYTF
few	TRBV5-6	TRBJ2-1	TRBD2	TGTGCCAGCAGCTCGGAGATAGGACTAGCCAACAATGAGCAGTTCTTC	CASSSEIGLANNEQFF
.	TRBV15	TRBJ2-2	.	TGTGCCACCAGCAGAGGGTACCCAGGGAATAGTCTAACCGGGGAGCTGTTTTTT	CATSRGYPGNSLTGELFF
.	TRBV18	TRBJ2-7	TRBD1	TGTGCCAGCTCACCAACAGGGGGTCTCTCCTACGAGCAGTACTTC	CASSPTGGLSYEQYF
.	TRBV19	TRBJ2-7	TRBD2	TGTGCCAGTAGTCCAGTCCGGGGGGGGTCCTACGAGCAGTACTTC	CASSPVRGGSYEQYF
.	TRBV4-2	TRBJ2-1	.	TGTGCCAGCAGCCAAGATATCGAGCCCAATGAGCAGTTCTTC	CASSQDIEPNEQFF
.	TRBV9	TRBJ1-1	.	TGTGCCAGCAGCGTATCAGTGAGACCCGCATTGGGGGGAGCTTTCTTT	CASSVSVRPALGGAFF
.	TRBV11-1	TRBJ2-7	.	TGTGCCAGCAGCCTATCCTCCTACGAGCAGTACTTC	CASSLSSYEQYF
.	TRBV11-3	TRBJ2-3	.	TGTGCCAGCAGCTTTACCAGCTTGAGGACAGATACGCAGTATTTT	CASSFTSLRTDTQYF
.	TRBV2	TRBJ2-7	.	TGTGCCAGCAGTGGGGACCCTGGCGAGCAGTACTTC	CASSGDPGEQYF
.	TRBV7-9	TRBJ2-5	TRBD2	TGTGCCAGCAGCTTGGGGACTAGCGGGGGACAAGAGACCCAGTACTTC	CASSLGTSGGQETQYF
once	TRBV28	TRBJ2-7	.	TGTGCCAGCAGTTTGGGAATCCACTACGAGCAGTACTTC	CASSLGIHYEQYF
.	TRBV19	TRBJ2-5	.	TGTGCCAGTAGTAATACAGGGGGGGGAGAGACCCAGTACTTC	CASSNTGGGETQYF
.	TRBV11-1	TRBJ2-3	TRBD1	TGTGCCAGCAGCTCGGGACAGGGTCTTTCCTCTAGCACAGATACGCAGTATTTT	CASSSGQGLSSSTDTQYF
.	TRBV7-9	TRBJ2-5	.	TGTGCCAGCAGCCTATTTCAATGGAGGGCCCGGGAGACCCAGTACTTC	CASSLFQWRARETQYF
once	TRBV2	TRBJ2-3	.	TGTGCCAGCTCCCGGGACGGCACAGATACGCAGTATTTT	CASSRDGTDTQYF
.	TRBV7-9	TRBJ2-1	TRBD1	TGTGCCAGCAGGGCTTCCGGGACAGGGTCCTACAATGAGCAGTTCTTC	CASRASGTGSYNEQFF
.	TRBV30	TRBJ2-3	TRBD2	TGTGCCTGGTCGCACAGCGGGAGGGACACAGATACGCAGTATTTT	CAWSHSGRDTDTQYF
.	TRBV27	TRBJ2-2	.	TGTGCCAGCAGCGACAGGTCGTGGGGAACCGGGGAGCTGTTTTTT	CASSDRSWGTGELFF
.	TRBV20-1	TRBJ2-1	.	TGCAGTGCTGGAGTCGGTTTAGCGCAGTTCTTC	CSAGVGLAQFF